These 24 T cell receptor beta chains share one sample of origin, sequenced in a study of T-cell memory formation after mild COVID-19 (dated by TCRdb to about 2021). The library was obtained by 5' RACE. TCRdb names Illumina NovaSeq 6000 as the instrument used. TCRdb trimmed the raw reads at Q25, called clones with MiXCR and kept productive beta chains. All rows with the same CDR3 protein become a single entry with the most common DNA and genes. The table for this sample lists a few hundred thousand distinct CDR3 sequences; around 27% of them were counted only once. In total, the top ten clones hold about an eighth of the sample. The specimen sequenced was PBMCs or a T cell subset sorted from them (not recorded which). The receptor source for this set is an adult woman who had mild COVID-19 (a few samples of this study predate the infection). The sample titles of this study are shuffled in the database, so cell type and time point are left out; the donor was told from shared clones.

This clonotype has a handful of counts. CDR3 in amino acids: CASSPHSGAGVGEQFF. DNA for the CDR3: TGCGCCAGCAGCCCACACTCTGGGGCAGGGGTCGGTGAGCAGTTCTTC. The chain links TRBV4-1 to TRBJ2-1; possibly TRBD1 for D (6 bases). The CDR3 totals 16 residues. Trimming cost V 4 bases and J 9 bases, with 22 bases left between them. Looked up from germline, CDR1 is MGHRA and CDR2 is YSYEKL.

This clonotype came up a few times. The gene calls are TRBV9 and TRBJ2-1; D may be TRBD1 (6 bases). The CDR3 is made up of 14 amino acids. V was trimmed by 1 base and J by 5 bases, leaving 10 bases between them. Per germline, CDR1 SGDLS and CDR2 YYNGEE. CDR3 bases: TGTGCCAGCAGCGTACTCCAGGGGAACAATGAGCAGTTCTTC. Translating it yields CASSVLQGNNEQFF.

The sample holds a few counts of this clonotype. V is TRBV14 and J is TRBJ1-2, with D unresolved. V gave up 4 bases and J gave up 6 bases, with 12 bases separating them. Germline V gives CDR1 SGHDN, CDR2 FVKESK. The CDR3 length is 13 residues. Here the CDR3 DNA reads TGTGCCAGCAGCCTTCAGGCCGGGCATGGCTACACCTTC. It yields the protein CASSLQAGHGYTF.

The V gene is TRBV27, the J gene TRBJ1-1; D gene ambiguous. V was cut by 5 bases and J by 1 base, with 17 bases left in between. The germline V gene has CDR1 MNHEY and CDR2 SMNVEV (reference sequence). The CDR3 extends over 16 amino acids. CDR3 sequence reads: CASSPGPIWWNTEAFF. In DNA, the CDR3 is TGTGCCAGCAGTCCTGGACCGATTTGGTGGAACACTGAAGCTTTCTTT.

This clonotype was seen only a few times. The chain uses TRBV4-2 and TRBJ2-1, with 12 bases lining up with TRBD2. Germline V lookup: CDR1 LGHNA, CDR2 YNFKEQ. Trimming at V came to 4 bases and at J to 2 bases, leaving 3 bases not matched to a gene. The length of the CDR3 is 16 residues. The CDR3 spells CASSRTSGATYNEQFF. The CDR3 DNA reads TGTGCCAGCAGCCGGACTAGCGGGGCAACCTACAATGAGCAGTTCTTC.

This clonotype has just a few counts. The V and J genes are TRBV5-6 and TRBJ1-2; 9 bases are shared with TRBD1. Trimming cost V 5 bases and J 8 bases; bases outside gene matches: 13. Germline V gives CDR1 SGHDT, CDR2 YYEEEE. This CDR3 spans 15 amino acids. In DNA form, the CDR3 reads TGTGCCAGCAGTTCCACACCGGGACAGGGCCGCGGCTACACCTTC. The encoded protein is CASSSTPGQGRGYTF.

The chain couples TRBV19 to TRBJ2-5; tentative D call: TRBD2 (5 bases). Germline lookup yields CDR1 LNHDA and CDR2 SQIVND (reference sequence). This CDR3 is 13 amino acids long. Trimming stripped 8 bases from V and 4 bases from J, with 14 bases between. The CDR3 DNA reads as TGTGCCAGTCGGGGTAAGATAGGAGAGACCCAGTACTTC. Translated: CASRGKIGETQYF.

CDR3 protein: CASSATVVRTGELFF. The CDR3 nucleotides read TGTGCCAGCAGCGCGACCGTGGTGAGGACCGGGGAGCTGTTTTTT. The chain combines TRBV7-9 with TRBJ2-2; D is undetermined. V was clipped by 5 bases and J by 5 bases, with 15 bases between them. Germline loops: CDR1 SEHNR, CDR2 FQNEAQ (reference sequence). This CDR3 comprises 15 residues.

The chain uses TRBV7-8 and TRBJ2-7; D possibly corresponds to TRBD2 (5 bases). The CDR3 runs 16 residues. From germline, CDR1 is SGHVS and CDR2 FQNEAQ. Trimming left V 5 bases short and J 6 bases short, with 23 bases between. The CDR3 spells CASSPEGQRERGEQYF. Written as DNA, the CDR3 is TGTGCCAGCAGCCCAGAGGGCCAGCGAGAACGGGGCGAGCAGTACTTC.

The CDR3 loop is CASSLAGASVNNEQFF. In DNA form, the CDR3 reads TGCGCCAGCAGCTTGGCCGGGGCTAGCGTCAACAATGAGCAGTTCTTC. V usage is TRBV5-1 and J usage is TRBJ2-1, with D possibly being TRBD2 (6 bases). Germline CDR1 SGHRS, CDR2 YFSETQ. V gave up 0 bases and J gave up 5 bases, with 15 bases separating them. The CDR3 spans 16 residues.

J is TRBJ1-1 and V is TRBV9; no clear D gene. This CDR3 is 12 amino acids long. The germline V and J ends were trimmed by 3 bases and 1 base, with 4 bases remaining between them. The germline gives CDR1 SGDLS, CDR2 YYNGEE. As DNA, the CDR3 is TGTGCCAGCAGCGGTCGGAACACTGAAGCTTTCTTT. This gives the protein CASSGRNTEAFF.

This chain connects TRBV12-3 or TRBV12-4 to TRBJ2-7; 7 positions agree with TRBD2. V was clipped by 4 bases and J by 3 bases; unmatched bases: 3. This CDR3 is built from 13 residues. CDR3 residues: CASSWRGGYEQYF. The CDR3 nucleotides read TGTGCCAGCAGTTGGCGCGGGGGCTACGAGCAGTACTTC.

This chain connects TRBV6-2 or TRBV6-3 to TRBJ1-2; D unresolved. V was shortened by 0 bases and J by 6 bases, with 17 bases between the two germline ends. Looked up from germline, CDR1 is MNHEY and CDR2 is SVGEGT. The CDR3 is 16 amino acids. The CDR3 is CASSYSRQAAGNGYTF. The CDR3 nucleotides read TGTGCCAGCAGTTACTCGCGGCAAGCTGCCGGGAATGGCTACACCTTC.

The rearrangement uses TRBV4-1 and TRBJ2-5, with D tentatively TRBD2 (6 bases). The V end was cut by 1 base, the J end by 7 bases, with 7 bases between. This CDR3 has 12 residues. Germline V gene lookup returns CDR1 MGHRA and CDR2 YSYEKL. CDR3 protein: CASSQVGGTQYF. The CDR3 DNA reads as TGCGCCAGCAGCCAAGTCGGGGGGACCCAGTACTTC.

This clonotype was observed a single time. The chain joins TRBV2 to TRBJ1-1; D gene ambiguous. CDR3 length: 12 amino acids. V lost 10 bases to trimming and J lost 1 base, with 10 bases between them. Looked up from germline, CDR1 is SNHLY and CDR2 is FYNNEI. The CDR3 DNA sequence: TGTGCCACCTCTCGCCGGAACACTGAAGCTTTCTTT. This gives the protein CATSRRNTEAFF.

V gene TRBV29-1 combines with J gene TRBJ2-5, with 12 bases aligning to TRBD1. The CDR3 extends over 16 amino acids. Trimming removed 7 bases from V and 4 bases from J; junction bases left unmatched: 13. Germline V CDR1 and CDR2: SQVTM, ANQGSEA. The CDR3 sequence: CSAAGTGGAPPETQYF. The CDR3 region has the DNA TGCAGCGCTGCCGGGACAGGGGGCGCCCCCCCAGAGACCCAGTACTTC.

The CDR3 DNA reads TGTGCCAGCGCGGGACTCACAGATACGCAGTATTTT. This codes for CASAGLTDTQYF. The rearrangement joins TRBV2 to TRBJ2-3; possible D gene TRBD2, 6 bases. The CDR3 sequence is 12 residues long. The ends were cut back, 8 bases at V and 2 bases at J, with 8 bases in the middle. Germline V CDR1 and CDR2: SNHLY, FYNNEI.

This clonotype was counted only a few times. The chain joins TRBV15 to TRBJ2-7, with 8 bases aligning to TRBD2. The CDR3 spans 13 residues. From germline, CDR1 is LNHNV and CDR2 YYDKDF (reference sequence). V lost 6 bases to trimming and J lost 4 bases; unmatched junction nucleotides: 5. The CDR3 sequence is CATRSGSRYEQYF. For the CDR3, the DNA is TGTGCCACCAGGAGCGGGAGTAGATACGAGCAGTACTTC.

The genes are TRBV4-1 and TRBJ1-2; possible D gene TRBD1, 5 bases. Trimming shortened V by 1 base and J by 4 bases, and 7 bases separated the two germline ends. The CDR3 loop spans 13 amino acids. The germline CDR1 and CDR2 sequences are MGHRA and YSYEKL. This CDR3 is CASSQVRAYGYTF. As DNA, the CDR3 is TGCGCCAGCAGCCAAGTCAGGGCCTATGGCTACACCTTC.

This chain uses TRBV5-1 with TRBJ2-3; perhaps TRBD1 as D (6 bases). V dropped 0 bases and J dropped 4 bases, with 18 bases sitting between them. Germline V gene data show CDR1 as SGHRS and CDR2 as YFSETQ. The CDR3 is 17 residues long. CDR3 region: CASSLALGDGGSDTQYF. CDR3 in DNA: TGCGCCAGCAGCTTGGCCTTAGGGGATGGGGGCTCAGATACGCAGTATTTT.

There are a few counts of this clonotype. J is TRBJ2-3 and V is TRBV7-9; no clear D. The CDR3 is 16 amino acids. The germline V and J ends were trimmed by 2 bases and 2 bases, with 14 bases remaining between them. In germline, CDR1 is SEHNR, CDR2 FQNEAQ (reference sequence). In nucleotides, the CDR3 is TGTGCCAGCAGCTTATGGGTTAGCTCTAACACAGATACGCAGTATTTT. Its translation is CASSLWVSSNTDTQYF.

This clonotype was detected a few times. The chain employs TRBV20-1 and TRBJ2-2; D remains unclear. V lost 5 bases and J lost 1, with 5 bases in between. CDR1 and CDR2 (germline): DFQATT, SNEGSKA (reference sequence). The CDR3 consists of 12 residues. The CDR3 bases are TGCAGTGCTGTCCGGAACACCGGGGAGCTGTTTTTT. This sequence encodes CSAVRNTGELFF.

This clonotype showed up just a few times. The gene calls are TRBV9 and TRBJ2-4; D is uncertain. The CDR3 covers 12 residues. Deletions cut 2 bases from V and 5 bases from J, with 5 bases between. CDR1 SGDLS and CDR2 YYNGEE come from the germline V gene. CDR3 DNA: TGTGCCAGCAGCGTGGAAGAAAACATTCAGTACTTC. Protein sequence: CASSVEENIQYF.

This clonotype has only a few counts. The chain links TRBV12-3 or TRBV12-4 to TRBJ2-1, with a weak D call TRBD1 (7 bases). The CDR3 covers 14 residues. V was cut by 5 bases and J by 5 bases, with 13 bases left in between. As DNA, the CDR3 is TGTGCCAGCAGTACGACAGGGACTGACAATGAGCAGTTCTTC. This sequence encodes CASSTTGTDNEQFF.